The clone carrying this T cell receptor beta chain was counted between two and nine times. The target antigen is unknown. TCRdb recomputed calls from the reads with MiXCR, one row per CDR3 protein. The table has approximately 300,000 distinct CDR3 sequences, 25% to 35% seen once. The CDR3 has 15 amino acids. With 1 base removed from V and 2 bases from J, the gap between germline ends came to 11 bases. Germline V gene data show CDR1 as SGHAT and CDR2 as FQNNGV. These data are taken from a study of T cell repertoires in cytomegalovirus infection. The sample was cultured PBMCs, taken from culture after CMV antigen stimulation. The chain is built from TRBV11-2 and TRBJ2-5; the D gene is possibly TRBD2 (7 bases). This sequence was found in a human donor in good health (CMV status not recorded). Some clones in this sample may be carry-over from other donors' samples. The CDR3 loop reads CASSLGRGPQETQYF. In DNA, the CDR3 is TGTGCCAGCAGCTTAGGGCGGGGGCCTCAAGAGACCCAGTACTTC. Supplemented by reference TRBV11-2 and TRBJ2-5, the full variable domain reads EAGVAQSPRYKIIEKRQSVAFWCNPISGHATLYWYQQILGQGPKLLIQFQNNGVVDDSQLPKDRFSAERLKGVDSTLKIQPAKLEDSAVYLCASSLGRGPQETQYFGPGTRLLVL.